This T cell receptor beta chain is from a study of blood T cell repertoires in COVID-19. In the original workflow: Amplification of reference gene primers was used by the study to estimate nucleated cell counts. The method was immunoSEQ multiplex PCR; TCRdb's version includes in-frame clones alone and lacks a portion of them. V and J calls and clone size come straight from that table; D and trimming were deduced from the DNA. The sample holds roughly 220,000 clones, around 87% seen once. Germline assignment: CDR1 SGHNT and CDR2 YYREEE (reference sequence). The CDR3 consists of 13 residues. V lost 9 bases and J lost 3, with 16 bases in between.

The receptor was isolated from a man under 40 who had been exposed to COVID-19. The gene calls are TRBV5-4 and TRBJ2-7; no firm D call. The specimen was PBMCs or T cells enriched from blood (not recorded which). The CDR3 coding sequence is TGTGCCACCAACGAGGCTGGAGACTACGAGCAGTACTTC. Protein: CATNEAGDYEQYF. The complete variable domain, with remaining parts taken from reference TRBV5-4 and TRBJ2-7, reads ETGVTQSPTHLIKTRGQQVTLRCSSQSGHNTVSWYQQALGQGPQFIFQYYREEENGRGNFPPRFSGLQFPNYSSELNVNALELDDSALYLCATNEAGDYEQYFGPGTRLTVT.